One and the same sample provided the 12 T cell receptor beta chains below, sequenced in a study of T cell responses to AZD1222 COVID-19 vaccine (dated by TCRdb to the early 2020s). The protocol used for the library was the immunoSEQ multiplex PCR assay. TCRdb retrieved this table from immuneACCESS and kept in-frame rearrangements only. Not all clones are present; in checked studies, unresolved V genes account for under half, and no reason is known for the remainder. The sample table holds 150,000 to 200,000 clones, of which roughly 90% were seen once. The ten largest clones represent 4.3% of the sample. Explained via the paper, the time point label denotes: about 28 days (+/-7) after the second vaccine dose. Source: peripheral blood, taken 28 days after the second AZD1222 dose. Receptors originate from an adult who received the AZD1222 COVID-19 vaccine.

The J gene is TRBJ2-5, the V gene TRBV7-9; 14 nucleotides agree with TRBD2. CDR1 and CDR2 from the germline V gene are SEHNR and FQNEAQ (reference sequence). The CDR3 length is 16 residues. V lost 3 bases and J lost 1; bases outside the gene matches: 1. CDR3: CASSFGTSGGQETQYF. CDR3 sequence (DNA): TGTGCCAGCAGCTTTGGGACTAGCGGGGGCCAAGAGACCCAGTACTTC.

This clone is categorized as medium-sized. The chain has TRBV6-5 and TRBJ1-2; TRBD1 aligns across 7 bases. Germline assignment: CDR1 MNHEY and CDR2 SVGAGI. The CDR3 runs to 11 residues. V trimming: 8 bases; J trimming: 6 bases; junction bases outside the gene matches: 3. CDR3 sequence: CASARGDGYTF. The CDR3 DNA follows: TGTGCCAGCGCCAGGGGGGATGGCTACACCTTC.

V usage is TRBV9 and J usage is TRBJ1-4; TRBD1 is a possible D gene (5 bases). V dropped 0 bases and J dropped 6 bases, with 15 bases sitting between them. This CDR3 comprises 16 residues. Germline assignment: CDR1 SGDLS and CDR2 YYNGEE. The CDR3 DNA sequence: TGTGCCAGCAGCGTAGGCCGCCCGGGGCGGGATGAAAAACTGTTTTTT. Translation gives CASSVGRPGRDEKLFF.

The chain joins TRBV23-1 to TRBJ1-3; 9 nucleotides line up with TRBD1. TRBV23-1 is noted as an ORF with a role that remains uncertain. This CDR3 is built from 17 residues. Trimming removed 8 bases from V and 2 bases from J; junction bases left unmatched: 13. Here the CDR3 DNA reads TGCGCCAGCTTACAATCGGGGGGACAGGGCCCTGGAAACACCATATATTTT. Residues: CASLQSGGQGPGNTIYF.

V and J are TRBV5-6 and TRBJ1-5; D is uncertain. Trimming took 0 bases from V and 3 from J, leaving 7 bases between them. The CDR3 is 14 residues long. Germline V lookup: CDR1 SGHDT, CDR2 YYEEEE. CDR3 nucleotides: TGTGCCAGCAGCTTGGGGAGGGTCAATCAGCCCCAGCATTTT. This translates into CASSLGRVNQPQHF.

The chain joins TRBV19 to TRBJ2-3, with no clear D. Looked up from germline, CDR1 is LNHDA and CDR2 is SQIVND (reference sequence). V lost 2 bases and J lost 5, with 2 bases in between. The CDR3 length is 11 residues. CDR3 protein: CASSIQDTQYF. The CDR3 nucleotides are TGTGCCAGTAGTATACAAGATACGCAGTATTTT.

The chain links TRBV2 to TRBJ1-1; D gene unclear. CDR3 length equals 14 residues. The V gene's germline CDR1 is SNHLY and CDR2 FYNNEI. V dropped 2 bases and J dropped 0 bases, with 7 bases sitting between them. The CDR3 sequence: CASSEYQMNTEAFF. In DNA form, the CDR3 reads TGTGCCAGCAGTGAATACCAAATGAACACTGAAGCTTTCTTT.

The chain combines TRBV18 with TRBJ2-2, with D hard to call. V lost 0 bases, J lost 0 bases, and 8 bases lay in between. Looked up from germline, CDR1 is KGHSH and CDR2 is LQKENI. The CDR3 has 16 amino acids. CDR3 nucleotide sequence: TGTGCCAGCTCACCACCGAGTAGATCGAACACCGGGGAGCTGTTTTTT. Residues: CASSPPSRSNTGELFF.

This clone was observed a single time. The chain combines TRBV6-2 or TRBV6-3 with TRBJ2-1; a possible D gene is TRBD2 (6 bases). V was clipped by 5 bases and J by 4 bases, with 12 bases between them. Germline assignment: CDR1 MNHEY and CDR2 SVGEGT. CDR3 size: 14 residues. The CDR3: CASSPSRGYNEQFF. The CDR3 DNA follows: TGTGCCAGCAGTCCGTCCCGGGGGTACAATGAGCAGTTCTTC.

The chain combines TRBV14 with TRBJ2-5; no clear D. V lost 3 bases and J lost 5, with 4 bases in between. This CDR3 contains 11 residues. Germline lookup yields CDR1 SGHDN and CDR2 FVKESK. The chain's CDR3 is CASSQRETQYF. CDR3 coding DNA: TGTGCCAGCAGCCAGAGGGAGACCCAGTACTTC. The entire variable domain, with the rest obtained from reference TRBV14 and TRBJ2-5, is as follows: EAGVTQFPSHSVIEKGQTVTLRCDPISGHDNLYWYRRVMGKEIKFLLHFVKESKQDESGMPNNRFLAERTGGTYSTLKVQPAELEDSGVYFCASSQRETQYFGPGTRLLVL.

The chain employs TRBV6-6 and TRBJ1-5; D is undetermined. CDR1 is MNHNY, CDR2 SVGAGI, per germline (reference sequence). The length of the CDR3 is 13 residues. V lost 4 bases to trimming and J lost 4 bases, with 8 bases between them. CDR3: CASSWAVNQPQHF. Written as DNA, the CDR3 is TGTGCCAGCAGTTGGGCAGTTAATCAGCCCCAGCATTTT.

This chain joins TRBV28 and TRBJ1-2; D not resolved. V shed 4 bases and J shed 3 bases, with 18 bases lying between them. Germline values: CDR1 MDHEN, CDR2 SYDVKM. The CDR3 is 16 amino acids. The CDR3 DNA reads TGTGCCAGCAGTTCTCCCACCTCGACACGAGACTATGGCTACACCTTC. This encodes CASSSPTSTRDYGYTF.